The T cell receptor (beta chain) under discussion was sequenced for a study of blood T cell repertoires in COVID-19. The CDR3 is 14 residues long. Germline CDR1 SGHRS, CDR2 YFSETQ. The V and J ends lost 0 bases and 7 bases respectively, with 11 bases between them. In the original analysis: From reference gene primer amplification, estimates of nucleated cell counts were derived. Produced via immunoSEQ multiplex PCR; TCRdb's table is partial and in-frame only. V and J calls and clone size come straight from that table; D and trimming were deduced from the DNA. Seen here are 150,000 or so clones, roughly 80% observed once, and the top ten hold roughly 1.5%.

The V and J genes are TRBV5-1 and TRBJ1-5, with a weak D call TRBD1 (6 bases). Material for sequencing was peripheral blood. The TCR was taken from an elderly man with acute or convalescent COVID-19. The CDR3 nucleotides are TGCGCCAGCAGCTTGGAGGGGGTAGGGCAGCCCCAGCATTTT. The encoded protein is CASSLEGVGQPQHF.